The rows below give T cell receptor beta chains drawn from one sample of a study of response to subunit inactivated influenza vaccine. TCRdb analysed the RT-PCR reads with MiXCR anew, one entry per CDR3 protein. The sample lists about 540,000 distinct CDR3 sequences; 14% were seen once. The material sequenced was PBMCs from blood, taken 11 to 12 days after vaccination. All receptors derive from a man aged 50-60 years who received an inactivated influenza vaccine. The CDR3 runs from the conserved cysteine through the conserved F or W. A D gene is named only where the DNA matches it firmly. For some rows the clone size is stated as once, few or many, or as a class when expanded; others skip it.

v_call	cdr3_length	clone_size	j_call	d_call	cdr3_nt	cdr3_aa
TRBV10-3	16	once	TRBJ1-1	.	TGTGCCACGAGGGAGATCCACAGGGCCATGAACACTGAAGCTTTCTTT	CATREIHRAMNTEAFF
TRBV7-2	13	.	TRBJ1-6	.	TGTGCCAGCAGCCACCCGGGTGGATCACCCCTCCACTTT	CASSHPGGSPLHF
TRBV5-1	13	many	TRBJ2-1	.	TGCGCCAGCAGCTTTGAGGGCCTCAATGAGCAGTTCTTC	CASSFEGLNEQFF
TRBV24-1	14	.	TRBJ1-5	.	TGTGCCACCCGAGACGGGGGTGGGTCTCAGCCCCAGCATTTT	CATRDGGGSQPQHF
TRBV28	16	few	TRBJ2-4	.	TGTGCCAGCACGAGTTTTTACAGTTTAGCCAAAAACATTCAGTACTTC	CASTSFYSLAKNIQYF
TRBV10-3	16	few	TRBJ2-6	TRBD1	TGTGCCTCGGGGACAGGGGGTCACTCTGGGGCCAACGTCCTGACTTTC	CASGTGGHSGANVLTF
TRBV5-1	16	.	TRBJ2-7	.	TGCGCCAGCAGCCTTGGACAGCTCAAGCTTCCCTACGAGCAGTACTTC	CASSLGQLKLPYEQYF
TRBV7-9	15	.	TRBJ1-1	.	TGTGCCAGCAGCTTACGGCAGGGTTGGAGCACTGAAGCTTTCTTT	CASSLRQGWSTEAFF
TRBV10-3	13	few	TRBJ2-7	.	TGTGCCATCAGCGGGGGCCAAAGCTACGAGCAGTACTTC	CAISGGQSYEQYF
TRBV5-1	15	.	TRBJ2-5	TRBD2	TGCGCCAGCAGCTGGGACGGGGCGGGAGGAGAGACCCAGTACTTC	CASSWDGAGGETQYF
TRBV7-9	15	.	TRBJ2-1	.	TGTGCCAGCAGCACCCCCCGGACACGTTACAATGAGCAGTTCTTC	CASSTPRTRYNEQFF
TRBV11-2	15	few	TRBJ1-1	.	TGTGCCAGCAGCTTAGCGGGTGGATGGGACACTGAAGCTTTCTTT	CASSLAGGWDTEAFF
TRBV21-1	16	.	TRBJ2-1	.	TGTGCCAGCAGCTGCCGGGACAGGGAGGTTAGCAATGAGCAGTTCTTC	CASSCRDREVSNEQFF
TRBV11-2	15	few	TRBJ2-1	.	TGTGCCAGCAGCTTAGTCGGGGGAGATTACAATGAGCAGTTCTTC	CASSLVGGDYNEQFF
TRBV3-1	16	.	TRBJ2-4	.	TGTGCCAGCAGCCAAGATCACCCGTTGTCTAAAAACATTCAGTACTTC	CASSQDHPLSKNIQYF
TRBV6-6	13	.	TRBJ1-2	.	TGTGCCAGCAGTGGGACGGTGCTCTATGGCTACACCTTC	CASSGTVLYGYTF
TRBV5-1	12	many	TRBJ1-1	TRBD1	TGCGCCAGCAGCACTGGACAGGGGGCAGCTTTCTTT	CASSTGQGAAFF
TRBV29-1	15	few	TRBJ2-3	TRBD2	TGCAGCGCCCAAGGGACTAGCGGGGGTTCAGATACGCAGTATTTT	CSAQGTSGGSDTQYF
TRBV7-8	13	few	TRBJ2-3	.	TGTGCCAGCAGCACGGCCCCAAGAGATACGCAGTATTTT	CASSTAPRDTQYF
TRBV7-9	15	.	TRBJ2-1	TRBD2	TGTGCCAGCAGCTCCCGACTAGCGGACCACAATGAGCAGTTCTTC	CASSSRLADHNEQFF
TRBV29-1	13	few	TRBJ1-6	TRBD1	TGCAGCGTCGGGACAGGAGGGAATTCACCCCTCCACTTT	CSVGTGGNSPLHF
TRBV27	13	few	TRBJ2-1	TRBD1	TGTGCCAGCAGAGGACAGGGAGTCAATGAGCAGTTCTTC	CASRGQGVNEQFF
TRBV29-1	14	.	TRBJ2-1	TRBD2	TGCAGCGTTGAAAAGCGACTAGCTTACAATGAGCAGTTCTTC	CSVEKRLAYNEQFF
TRBV4-2	16	few	TRBJ2-1	.	TGTGCCAGCAGCCAAGATCGTAGTGGGCTTTGGAATGAGCAGTTCTTC	CASSQDRSGLWNEQFF
TRBV19	15	.	TRBJ1-1	.	TGTGCCAGTAGTTTGGACAGCCCGGGGTACACTGAAGCTTTCTTT	CASSLDSPGYTEAFF
TRBV5-5	15	few	TRBJ2-5	.	TGTGCCAGCAGCCTTGGGGGGGCCCCCCAAGAGACCCAGTACTTC	CASSLGGAPQETQYF
TRBV11-2	13	many	TRBJ2-1	.	TGTGCCAGCAGCTTCGGACAACGCGGGGAGCAGTTCTTC	CASSFGQRGEQFF
TRBV14	13	few	TRBJ2-1	.	TGTGCCAGCAGCCAAGGAATGTACAATGAGCAGTTCTTC	CASSQGMYNEQFF
TRBV29-1	11	many	TRBJ2-7	.	TGCAGCGTTCGGGGACGGCGGGAGCAGTACTTC	CSVRGRREQYF
TRBV20-1	12	.	TRBJ1-1	.	TGCAGTGCTAGATCAATGAACACTGAAGCTTTCTTT	CSARSMNTEAFF
TRBV12-3/TRBV12-4	17	few	TRBJ2-7	.	TGTGCCAGCAGTCATACTCCCCTTGGGACGGCGACCTACGAGCAGTACTTC	CASSHTPLGTATYEQYF
TRBV5-1	15	.	TRBJ2-2	.	TGCGCCAGCAGCGCACAAATCCGCAACACCGGGGAGCTGTTTTTT	CASSAQIRNTGELFF
TRBV7-2	13	.	TRBJ1-6	.	TGTGCCAGCAGCTCATCTCCAAATTCACCCCTCCACTTT	CASSSSPNSPLHF
TRBV5-1	16	.	TRBJ2-2	.	TGCGCCAGCAGCCACCCGACAGAGGTGAACACCGGGGAGCTGTTTTTT	CASSHPTEVNTGELFF
TRBV7-9	13	.	TRBJ1-2	TRBD1	TGTGCCAGCAGTTCAGGGGGCGACTATGGCTACACCTTC	CASSSGGDYGYTF
TRBV5-1	15	few	TRBJ1-1	.	TGCGCCAGCAGAATCCGGGGGGTTTCGAACACTGAAGCTTTCTTT	CASRIRGVSNTEAFF
TRBV11-2	14	.	TRBJ2-3	.	TGTGCCAGCAGCTTAGGTTACGAGAGAGATACGCAGTATTTT	CASSLGYERDTQYF
TRBV7-9	14	.	TRBJ1-4	.	TGTGCCAGCAGCCGGCGACAGTCTAATGAAAAACTGTTTTTT	CASSRRQSNEKLFF
TRBV11-2	16	few	TRBJ2-2	TRBD2	TGTGCCAGCAGCTCCCCCGGGACTAGCGGGATCGGGGAGCTGTTTTTT	CASSSPGTSGIGELFF
TRBV2	13	few	TRBJ1-2	TRBD1	TGTGCCAGCAGAAACACGGACAGGGGTGGCTACACCTTC	CASRNTDRGGYTF
TRBV15	17	.	TRBJ2-1	TRBD2	TGTGCCACAAGAGGTGTCGGGGACGGGAGGTCCTACAATGAGCAGTTCTTC	CATRGVGDGRSYNEQFF
TRBV7-8	15	.	TRBJ1-3	.	TGTGCCAGCAGAAAAGGAGGGCGTTCTGGAAACACCATATATTTT	CASRKGGRSGNTIYF